The T cell receptor (beta chain) under discussion was sequenced for a study of T cells in localized non-small cell lung cancer. Study observations and caveats: Across samples, adjacent lung featured a median roughly 61 of the top 100 tumor clones. Uninvolved adjacent lung had more T cell clonality than any other tissue, topping tumor. An association was observed between higher blood T cell density and longer overall survival.

Assay used: immunoSEQ multiplex PCR; TCRdb lists only in-frame clones, some missing. The sample has almost 30,000 clones, around 89% seen once. V dropped 3 bases and J dropped 4; count of bases not matched to a gene: 4. The CDR3 has 15 amino acids. Germline-derived CDR1 and CDR2 are KGHSH and LQKENI. This clone is a singleton in its sample. What it binds is unknown. This receptor was identified in a female donor older than 55 with stage III squamous cell lung carcinoma. This chain links TRBV18 with TRBJ1-5, with 9 bases lining up with TRBD1. The source material was peripheral blood, sampled before any cancer treatment. The CDR3, as DNA: TGTGCCAGCTCACCGGGACAGGGAAAAAATCAGCCCCAGCATTTT. Translated: CASSPGQGKNQPQHF.